Listed here are 12 T cell receptor beta chains from one sample, sequenced in a study of T cells in women clearing cervical HPV infection. Generated by immunoSEQ multiplex PCR, the TCRdb table keeps only in-frame clones and is missing some. This repertoire comprises roughly 15,000 clones; its ten largest clones make up approximately 11%. Sequenced input: blood buffy coat. The receptor source for this set is a woman between 18 and 69 years old with a cervical HPV16 infection that either progressed to CIN3+ or cleared (not recorded which).

With regard to this clone: Read sequence stops 3 residues before the CDR3 end, and the germline J gene provides the missing end. The chain recombines TRBV2 with TRBJ1-5, with 7 bases that match TRBD1. Trimming removed 7 bases from V and 6 bases from J; junction bases left unmatched: 9. The CDR3 runs 14 residues. Per germline, CDR1 SNHLY and CDR2 FYNNEI. The CDR3 sequence: CASTQRQGSQPQHF. CDR3 DNA (partial): TGTGCCAGCACCCAAAGACAGGGCTCTCAGCCC. Using reference TRBV2 and TRBJ1-5 for the parts outside the CDR3, the full variable domain is EPEVTQTPSHQVTQMGQEVILRCVPISNHLYFYWYRQILGQKVEFLVSFYNNEISEKSEIFDDQFSVERPDGSNFTLKIRSTKLEDSAMYFCASTQRQGSQPQHFGDGTRLSIL.

The part of the CDR3 DNA that was read is TGTGCCAGTAGTATAAGTACGAGGAGCCGGACAGGGACCTCCTACGAG. Protein sequence: CASSISTRSRTGTSYE. In full, the CDR3 reads CASSISTRSRTGTSYEQYF. This sequence joins TRBV19 and TRBJ2-7; TRBD1 matches at 8 bases. The read is 3 residues too short to cover the CDR3 end, so that end is filled in from the germline J gene. This CDR3 contains 19 residues. V shed 2 bases and J 0 bases; nucleotides not matched to a gene: 15. CDR1 is LNHDA, CDR2 SQIVND, per germline (reference sequence).

Worth noting for this clone: The read finishes 3 residues shy of the CDR3 end, and the germline J gene is used to complete it. This chain connects TRBV5-4 to TRBJ1-1; maybe TRBD1 (6 bases). The CDR3 extends over 15 amino acids. The V and J ends lost 0 bases and 5 bases respectively, with 14 bases between them. Per germline, CDR1 SGHNT and CDR2 YYREEE (reference sequence). CDR3 amino acids: CASSLGRGAGTEAFF. The CDR3 DNA, read in part, is TGTGCCAGCAGCTTGGGTCGGGGGGCTGGGACTGAA.

In the case of this clone: The read comes to an end 3 residues before the CDR3 does, leaving the germline J gene to fill in the end. This chain joins TRBV11-2 and TRBJ1-6, with unresolved D. This CDR3 is built from 15 residues. The V end was cut by 4 bases, the J end by 2 bases, with 9 bases between. In germline, CDR1 is SGHAT, CDR2 FQNNGV. CDR3 sequence reads: CASSSVRTYNSPLHF. The CDR3 bases that were read are TGTGCCAGCAGCTCCGTTAGAACCTATAATTCACCC.

Note on this clone: The read gets to within 3 residues of the CDR3 end, and the germline J gene fills in the rest. This chain links TRBV7-6 with TRBJ2-2, with a weak D call TRBD1 (5 bases). Trimming removed 3 bases from V and 7 bases from J, with 15 bases in between. This CDR3 comprises 15 residues. The V gene's germline CDR1 is SGHVS and CDR2 FNYEAQ. CDR3 protein: CASSFWIRGGGELFF. The sequenced CDR3 bases are TGTGCCAGCAGCTTTTGGATAAGGGGCGGCGGGGAG. Supplemented by reference TRBV7-6 and TRBJ2-2, the full variable domain reads GAGVSQSPRYKVTKRGQDVALRCDPISGHVSLYWYRQALGQGPEFLTYFNYEAQQDKSGLPNDRFSAERPEGSISTLTIQRTEQRDSAMYRCASSFWIRGGGELFFGEGSRLTVL.

CDR3 amino acids: CASSQRQGLAYEQYF. The part of the CDR3 DNA that was read is TGTGCCAGCAGCCAACGACAGGGCTTGGCCTACGAG. The chain employs TRBV7-9 and TRBJ2-7, with TRBD1 matching over 7 bases. The read ends 3 residues shy of where the CDR3 ends; the end is completed using the germline J gene. V dropped 5 bases and J dropped 2; count of bases not matched to a gene: 9. CDR1 and CDR2 from the germline V gene are SEHNR and FQNEAQ (reference sequence). The CDR3 has 15 amino acids.

For this clone: From the germline J gene comes the end of the CDR3, since the read stops 3 residues before it. The chain has TRBV5-6 and TRBJ1-1; D not resolved. Trimming removed 1 base at V and 5 bases at J, with 12 bases between. Germline V CDR1 and CDR2: SGHDT, YYEEEE. This CDR3 is 14 amino acids long. The CDR3 protein is CASSLSRFWTEAFF. The CDR3 DNA, read in part, is TGTGCCAGCAGCTTGTCCAGGTTCTGGACTGAA.

To note about this clone: The CDR3 end falls 3 residues outside the read, so it is completed with the germline J gene. The V call is TRBV2, the J call TRBJ2-7; D not certain. The V gene lost 3 bases and the J gene lost 1 base, with 7 bases spanning the gap. CDR3 length: 13 residues. Germline V gene sequence: CDR1 SNHLY, CDR2 FYNNEI. Incomplete CDR3 DNA: TGTGCCAGCAGTGACGTAGGGTCCTACGAG. This encodes CASSDVGSYE. The entire CDR3 protein reads CASSDVGSYEQYF.

As for this clone: The read ends 3 residues early relative to the CDR3; the germline J gene fills the gap. The V call is TRBV10-3, the J call TRBJ2-7; 9 nucleotides agree with TRBD1. This CDR3 has 13 residues. Germline values: CDR1 ENHRY, CDR2 SYGVKD. V lost 4 bases to trimming and J lost 5 bases; unmatched junction nucleotides: 3. CDR3 sequence reads: CAISGTGVHEQYF. The DNA read from the CDR3 is TGTGCCATCAGTGGGACAGGGGTGCACGAG.

Worth noting for this clone: From the germline J gene comes the end of the CDR3, since the read stops 3 residues before it. The chain employs TRBV11-1 and TRBJ2-1; 11 bases match TRBD2. CDR1 and CDR2 from the germline V gene are SGHAT and FQDESV (reference sequence). There are 15 residues in the CDR3. The trim removed 3 bases at V and 9 bases at J, leaving 7 bases unmatched. The sequenced CDR3 bases are TGTGCCAGCAGCTTCTTACTAGCGGGAGTTGGTGAG. Protein: CASSFLLAGVGE. The complete CDR3 reads CASSFLLAGVGEQFF. Full variable domain (remainder filled in from reference TRBV11-1 and TRBJ2-1): EAEVAQSPRYKITEKSQAVAFWCDPISGHATLYWYRQILGQGPELLVQFQDESVVDDSQLPKDRFSAERLKGVDSTLKIQPAELGDSAMYLCASSFLLAGVGEQFFGPGTRLTVL.

With regard to this clone: The CDR3 end falls 3 residues outside the read, so it is completed with the germline J gene. The rearrangement uses TRBV10-3 and TRBJ1-1; D gene unclear. Germline CDR1 and CDR2: ENHRY and SYGVKD. The CDR3 is made up of 14 amino acids. V lost 5 bases and J lost 1, with 11 bases in between. CDR3 DNA (partial): TGTGCCATCAGTTCCTACCCGGGGAACACTGAA. Protein sequence: CAISSYPGNTE. In full, the CDR3 is CAISSYPGNTEAFF.

The CDR3 DNA, read in part, is TGCAGTGCTAGTAGGGGGGGGGCACAAGAGACC. Encoded protein: CSASRGGAQET. The whole CDR3 protein is CSASRGGAQETQYF. The chain employs TRBV20-1 and TRBJ2-5, with TRBD2 as a possible D gene (7 bases). The read finishes 3 residues shy of the CDR3 end, and the germline J gene is used to complete it. CDR1 and CDR2 from the germline V gene are DFQATT and SNEGSKA (reference sequence). This CDR3 is 14 amino acids long. V gave up 3 bases and J gave up 2 bases, with 13 bases separating them.